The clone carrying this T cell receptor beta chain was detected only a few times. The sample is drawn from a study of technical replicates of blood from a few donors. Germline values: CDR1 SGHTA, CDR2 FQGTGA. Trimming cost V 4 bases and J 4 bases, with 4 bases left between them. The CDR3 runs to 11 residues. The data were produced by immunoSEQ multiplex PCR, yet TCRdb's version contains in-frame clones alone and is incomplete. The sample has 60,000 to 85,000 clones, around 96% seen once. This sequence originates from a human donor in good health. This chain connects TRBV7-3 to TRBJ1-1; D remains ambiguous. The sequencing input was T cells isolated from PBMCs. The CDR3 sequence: CASSYGTEAFF. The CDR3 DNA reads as TGTGCCAGCAGCTACGGCACTGAAGCTTTCTTT.